Each of the 29 T cell receptor beta chains below was sequenced from the same sample in a study of tumor and adjacent non-tumor tissue in lung cancer. RNA was extracted from bulk tissue without any cell sorting. TCRbeta libraries were built with three rounds of nested PCR, modified from ARM-PCR. From the multiplex PCR reads, TCRdb called clonotypes with MiXCR, one entry per CDR3 protein. Of around 99,000 distinct CDR3 sequences in the sample, roughly 73% were seen once. The sequenced material came from lung tumor tissue. Every receptor here comes from a woman between 55 and 75 years old with non-small cell lung cancer.

Points on this clonotype: A junction boundary mismatches the germline segment, possibly from a read error. The chain joins TRBV4-3 to TRBJ2-3; 10 nucleotides agree with TRBD2. The germline CDR1 and CDR2 sequences are LGHNA and YSLEER. The CDR3 runs 15 residues. The CDR3 bases are TGCGCCAGCAGTCAAGGAACTAGCGGGGCAGGTACGCAGTATTTT. This translates into CASSQGTSGAGTQYF.

In its sample, this clonotype was seen many times. The chain has TRBV6-5 and TRBJ2-5, with D uncertain. The CDR3 has 11 residues. The V gene's germline CDR1 is MNHEY and CDR2 SVGAGI. With 4 bases removed from V and 5 bases from J, the gap between germline ends came to 5 bases. CDR3 DNA sequence: TGTGCCAGCAGTTTTAGGGAGACCCAGTACTTC. Amino acid sequence: CASSFRETQYF.

Of note for this clonotype: This may stem from a read error, because a much larger clone lies one nucleotide away. The gene calls are TRBV29-1 and TRBJ1-1; 7 nucleotides match TRBD1. This CDR3 comprises 13 residues. CDR1 SQVTM and CDR2 ANQGSEA come from the germline V gene. The CDR3 sequence: CSVLTGMNTETFF. In DNA form, the CDR3 reads TGCAGCGTGCTGACAGGGATGAACACTGAAACTTTCTTT.

Comments on this clonotype: The conserved phenylalanine or tryptophan normally closing the CDR3 is absent here, so this likely arose from a read error. This chain uses TRBV11-3 with TRBJ2-7, with a tentative D call TRBD2 (6 bases). This CDR3 is built from 15 residues. Germline V lookup: CDR1 SGHNT, CDR2 YENEEA. CDR3 sequence: CTGSLRKGTSYEQYY. The DNA for the CDR3 is TGTACCGGCAGCTTGCGGAAGGGGACTTCTTACGAGCAGTACTAC.

The rearrangement links TRBV5-1 to TRBJ2-2; 9 nucleotides line up with TRBD1. The CDR3 contains 17 residues. From germline, CDR1 is SGHRS and CDR2 YFSETQ. V shed 2 bases, J shed 6 bases, and the junction held 11 bases outside the gene matches. The DNA of the CDR3 is TGCGCCAGCAGCTTTGGAGGAGACGGGACAGGGCCCGGGGAGCTGTTTTTT. The encoded protein is CASSFGGDGTGPGELFF.

For this clonotype: A read error may produce the germline difference seen at one junction end. The V and J genes are TRBV5-4 and TRBJ1-2, with TRBD1 as a possible D gene (6 bases). Germline V gene lookup returns CDR1 SGHNT and CDR2 YYREEE (reference sequence). This CDR3 comprises 13 residues. In DNA, the CDR3 is TGTGCCAGCAGCTTGGACAGGGTCAATAGCTACACATTC. It specifies CASSLDRVNSYTF.

About this clonotype: The missing conserved phenylalanine or tryptophan at the end of this CDR3 makes a read error likely. The rearrangement joins TRBV11-2 to TRBJ2-3; 11 bases are shared with TRBD2. Germline V gene sequence: CDR1 SGHAT, CDR2 FQNNGV. The CDR3 loop spans 16 amino acids. The CDR3 is CTSSRTLAGGADTQYS. CDR3 in DNA: TGTACCAGCAGCCGAACTCTAGCGGGGGGCGCAGATACGCAGTATTCT.

In the case of this clonotype: Germline and junction disagree at one end, which may indicate a read error. This rearrangement joins TRBV20-1 to TRBJ1-1; possibly TRBD1 for D (6 bases). The length of the CDR3 is 17 residues. Germline loops: CDR1 DFQATT, CDR2 SNEGSKA (reference sequence). As DNA, the CDR3 is TGCAGTGCTCCACCGGTCCGGGGGCTTAATCTGAAGACTGGAGCTTTCTTT. Translating it yields CSAPPVRGLNLKTGAFF.

In the case of this clonotype: Just one base apart from a much larger clone, this may be a read error. CDR3 residues: CSVFNRDRGNNEQFF. The CDR3 DNA reads TGCAGTGTTTTTAACCGGGACAGGGGAAACAATGAGCAGTTCTTC. The chain uses TRBV20-1 and TRBJ2-1; 10 positions match TRBD1. V was pared by 7 bases and J by 5 bases, with 11 bases of the junction left unmatched. The CDR3 is 15 residues long. The germline V gene has CDR1 DFQATT and CDR2 SNEGSKA (reference sequence).

In this sample, this clonotype turned up a few times. This CDR3 reads CASSMYTGLREDTQYF. The CDR3 DNA sequence: TGTGCCAGTAGTATGTACACCGGCCTCCGTGAAGATACGCAGTATTTT. The rearrangement uses TRBV19 and TRBJ2-3; no firm D call. Germline V gives CDR1 LNHDA, CDR2 SQIVND (reference sequence). V lost 3 bases and J lost 5, with 18 bases in between. The CDR3 has 16 amino acids. The entire variable domain, with the rest obtained from reference TRBV19 and TRBJ2-3, is as follows: DGGITQSPKYLFRKEGQNVTLSCEQNLNHDAMYWYRQDPGQGLRLIYYSQIVNDFQKGDIAEGYSVSREKKESFPLTVTSAQKNPTAFYLCASSMYTGLREDTQYFGPGTRLTVL.

Comments on this clonotype: A much larger clone is a single base away; this may be a read error. CDR3 protein: CSARYVGDTDTQCF. The CDR3 coding sequence is TGCAGTGCTAGATACGTAGGGGACACAGATACGCAGTGTTTT. The V gene is TRBV20-1, the J gene TRBJ2-3, with TRBD1 as a possible D gene (6 bases). CDR3 length: 14 residues. The germline CDR1 and CDR2 sequences are DFQATT and SNEGSKA (reference sequence).

The J gene is TRBJ1-2, the V gene TRBV6-1, with 11 bases lining up with TRBD1. Germline values: CDR1 MNHNS, CDR2 SASEGT. Trimming cost V 1 base and J 6 bases; bases outside gene matches: 4. The CDR3 has 15 residues. DNA for the CDR3: TGTGCCAGCAGTGAAGTAATGGGACAGGGGGATGGCTACACCTTC. It encodes CASSEVMGQGDGYTF.

For this clonotype: A single base separates this from a much larger clone, so it may be a read error. The V and J genes are TRBV5-1 and TRBJ2-5; D possibly matches TRBD1 or TRBD2 (6 bases each). The CDR3 runs 13 residues. In germline, CDR1 is SGHRS, CDR2 YFSETQ. V lost 5 bases, J lost 5 bases, and 13 bases lay in between. CDR3 in DNA: TGCGCCAGCAGACCGATAGGGGGGGAGACCCAGTACTTC. It codes for CASRPIGGETQYF.

This clonotype appeared many times. The rearrangement uses TRBV13 and TRBJ1-5; D is undetermined. Trimming stripped 0 bases from V and 4 bases from J, with 7 bases between. The CDR3 length is 14 residues. The germline V gene has CDR1 PRHDT and CDR2 FYEKMQ (reference sequence). The CDR3 nucleotides read TGTGCCAGCAGCTTAGGGACATCTAATCAGCCCCAGCATTTT. Its translation is CASSLGTSNQPQHF. Full variable domain (outside the CDR3, taken from reference TRBV13 and TRBJ1-5): AAGVIQSPRHLIKEKRETATLKCYPIPRHDTVYWYQQGPGQDPQFLISFYEKMQSDKGSIPDRFSAQQFSDYHSELNMSSLELGDSALYFCASSLGTSNQPQHFGDGTRLSIL.

To note about this clonotype: One end of the junction is discordant with germline, which a read error may explain. This chain joins TRBV12-3 or TRBV12-4 and TRBJ1-1; D ambiguous. The CDR3 length is 12 residues. CDR3 protein: CTSSSSPTEAFF. The CDR3 coding sequence is TGTACCAGCAGTTCCAGTCCCACTGAAGCTTTCTTT.

This clonotype was seen at least ten times. The rearrangement uses TRBV28 and TRBJ1-2; TRBD1 is a possible D gene (6 bases). CDR3 length: 15 residues. CDR1 MDHEN and CDR2 SYDVKM come from the germline V gene. The V gene lost 0 bases and the J gene lost 0 bases, with 8 bases spanning the gap. The CDR3 nucleotides are TGTGCCAGCAGTTTATGGGGGGCGTCTAACTATGGCTACACCTTC. Protein sequence: CASSLWGASNYGYTF.

Worth noting for this clonotype: This is likely a read error, given that the CDR3 carries no conserved phenylalanine or tryptophan at its end. The chain joins TRBV11-1 to TRBJ1-1; D gene uncertain. The germline V gene encodes CDR1 SGHAT and CDR2 FQDESV (reference sequence). V gave up 5 bases and J gave up 6 bases, with 13 bases separating them. This CDR3 spans 13 amino acids. DNA for the CDR3: TGTGCCAGCAGCCGGCACCGCAACGCTGAAGCTTTCCTT. Translation: CASSRHRNAEAFL.

As concerns this clonotype: The junction and the germline gene differ at one end; a read error may be behind it. The chain links TRBV6-2 or TRBV6-3 to TRBJ2-1, with D perhaps TRBD1 or TRBD2 (5 bases each). The CDR3 loop spans 13 amino acids. Germline CDR1 is MNHEY and CDR2 is SVGEGT. The CDR3 nucleotides are TGTGCCAGCTATTACTCCCAGGGAGTTGAGCAGCTTTTC. Its protein is CASYYSQGVEQLF.

Concerning this clonotype: This CDR3 fails to terminate in the conserved phenylalanine or tryptophan, so it likely reflects a read error. The DNA is omitted, as the CDR3 cannot be located on it reliably, and the CDR3 follows TCRdb's listing. The chain employs TRBV6-1 and TRBJ1-2. Counting both end residues, the CDR3 totals 11 amino acids. CDR1 and CDR2 from the germline V gene are MNHNS and SASEGT. CDR3: CASSGNAARTV.

A note on this clonotype: The CDR3 ends on some other residue instead of the conserved phenylalanine or tryptophan, so this is likely a read error. No DNA is shown, since the ends of the CDR3 on it are uncertain; the CDR3 is the one TCRdb lists. The chain uses TRBV29-1 and TRBJ2-1; the table's TRBD1 call for D was not verified on the DNA. Germline V lookup: CDR1 SQVTM, CDR2 ANQGSEA. The CDR3 extends over 13 residues, inclusive of both ends. The CDR3: CSVGGQGGNEEFL.

In regard to this clonotype: Germline and junction disagree at one end, which may indicate a read error. This chain links TRBV28 with TRBJ2-7, with D possibly TRBD1 on 5 matching bases. CDR3 length: 15 amino acids. Germline V CDR1 and CDR2: MDHEN, SYDVKM. The chain's CDR3 is CASSFVRGSGHERYF. The CDR3 nucleotides read TGTGCCAGCAGTTTCGTTAGGGGATCCGGCCACGAGCGGTACTTC.

A word on this clonotype: A much larger clone differs by one base, so this may be a read error. The chain recombines TRBV6-6 with TRBJ2-1; perhaps TRBD2 as D (6 bases). CDR3 length: 15 amino acids. Germline V CDR1 and CDR2: MNHNY, SVGAGI (reference sequence). The DNA of the CDR3 is TGTGTCAGCACCGACCGGGGGATACCGTACAATGAGCAGTTCTTC. It yields the protein CVSTDRGIPYNEQFF.

This clonotype was observed a single time. The chain links TRBV11-2 to TRBJ1-1; D unclear. This CDR3 has 16 residues. Germline assignment: CDR1 SGHAT and CDR2 FQNNGV. V was pared by 0 bases and J by 6 bases, with 17 bases between. CDR3 loop: CASSLDLGFGVAEAFF. The CDR3 DNA sequence: TGTGCCAGCAGCTTAGATCTGGGATTTGGGGTGGCTGAAGCTTTCTTT.

Concerning this clonotype: A much larger clone differs from this one at a single base, so this may be a read error. This chain uses TRBV6-5 with TRBJ1-4; 8 nucleotides align to TRBD1. Germline trimming cut 6 bases from V and 7 bases from J; bases unmatched to any gene: 10. Germline V lookup: CDR1 MNHEY, CDR2 SVGAGI. CDR3 length equals 15 residues. CDR3 coding DNA: TGTGCCAGCAGAGCCATTAGACAGGGGCGTGAAAAACTGTTTTTT. This translates into CASRAIRQGREKLFF.

As regards this clonotype: One junction end does not reproduce the germline sequence, and a read error may be involved. The chain joins TRBV20-1 to TRBJ1-1, with TRBD1 matching over 7 bases. The CDR3 length is 16 residues. In germline, CDR1 is DFQATT, CDR2 SNEGSKA (reference sequence). CDR3 amino acids: CSARRQGSPMKTEASF. Written as DNA, the CDR3 is TGCAGTGCTAGAAGACAGGGTTCTCCGATGAAAACTGAAGCTTCCTTT.

About this clonotype itself: A much more abundant neighbour one base away suggests this may be a read error. The V and J genes are TRBV6-6 and TRBJ2-3; 8 bases match TRBD2. The germline gives CDR1 MNHNY, CDR2 SVGAGI (reference sequence). The CDR3 has 14 amino acids. CDR3 DNA sequence: TGTGCCAACAGTTACTCGGGGGGGGCAGATACGCAGTATTTT. This encodes CANSYSGGADTQYF.

A remark on this clonotype: No conserved phenylalanine or tryptophan ends this CDR3, so it is likely a read error. The chain combines TRBV28 with TRBJ2-1, with 8 bases matching TRBD2. Germline values: CDR1 MDHEN, CDR2 SYDVKM. The CDR3 is 16 residues long. The CDR3 here is CVSRLTGGPQGNEQFL. In nucleotides, the CDR3 is TGTGTCAGCAGACTTACGGGGGGGCCTCAAGGGAATGAGCAGTTCTTA.

This clonotype has a count of ten or more. This chain uses TRBV4-3 with TRBJ1-3; D is ambiguous. Trimming stripped 0 bases from V and 0 bases from J, with 9 bases between. CDR1 is LGHNA and CDR2 is YSLEER in the germline V gene. CDR3 length: 16 residues. Written as DNA, the CDR3 is TGCGCCAGCAGCCAAGATAGAGACACCTCTGGAAACACCATATATTTT. It encodes CASSQDRDTSGNTIYF.

This clonotype was recorded only once. This may arise from a read error, as a much more abundant clone is one base away. The V and J genes are TRBV20-1 and TRBJ2-3; TRBD2 aligns across 11 bases. The CDR3 is 15 amino acids. Trimming cost V 8 bases and J 5 bases; bases outside gene matches: 12. Germline CDR1 is DFQATT and CDR2 is SNEGSKA (reference sequence). Here the CDR3 reads CSQASLAGGRDTQYF. The CDR3 bases are TGCAGTCAAGCTTCTCTAGCGGGGGGACGAGATACGCAGTATTTT.